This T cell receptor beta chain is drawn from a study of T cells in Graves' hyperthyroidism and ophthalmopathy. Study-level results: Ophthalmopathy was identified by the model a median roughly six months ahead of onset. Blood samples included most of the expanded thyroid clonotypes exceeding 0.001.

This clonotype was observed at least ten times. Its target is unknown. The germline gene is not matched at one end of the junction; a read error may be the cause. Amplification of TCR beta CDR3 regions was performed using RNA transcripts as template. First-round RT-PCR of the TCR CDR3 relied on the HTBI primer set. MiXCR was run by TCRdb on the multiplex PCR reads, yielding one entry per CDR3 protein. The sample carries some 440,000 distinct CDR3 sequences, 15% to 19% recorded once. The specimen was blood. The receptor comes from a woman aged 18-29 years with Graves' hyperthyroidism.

The CDR3 DNA reads TGTGCCAGCGGACAGGGAGAAGGTTTCTTT. It encodes CASGQGEGFF. V is TRBV6-1 and J is TRBJ1-1, with 8 bases lining up with TRBD1. Germline V CDR1 and CDR2: MNHNS, SASEGT. The CDR3 is 10 residues long.